This T cell receptor beta chain appears in the sequencing data of a study of Ad26.COV2.S vaccination and SARS-CoV-2 variants. Regarding the study as a whole: Compared with placebo recipients, vaccine recipients had higher spike-specific TCR breadth. Substantial breadth was reported for post-vaccination spike-specific CD8+ and CD4+ T cells.

CDR1 and CDR2 from the germline V gene are SGHTA and FQGNSA. Trimming removed 4 bases at V and 2 bases at J, with 12 bases between. The CDR3 has 15 amino acids. Comment on this clone: Its specificity is unknown.

Treatment described: around 19 received Ad26.COV2.S at low or high dose, single or two shots; 5 received placebo; per-sample allocation not given. All samples were drawn on day 63, counting from the first vaccine or placebo injection. This adult donor, from Boston, was 18-55 years old. Sequencing used immunoSEQ multiplex PCR; TCRdb keeps in-frame clones, though not all of them. The sample shows about 680,000 clones, roughly 90% of them seen only once. This TCR was sampled from a person aged 18-65 years who received the Ad26.COV2.S COVID-19 vaccine or a placebo. This chain uses TRBV7-2 with TRBJ1-5; D is possibly TRBD1 (6 bases). Sequences were derived from peripheral blood, sampled in a trial of Ad26.COV2.S vaccine versus placebo. CDR3 DNA: TGTGCCAGCAGCTCTCAGGGGTTCGGCAATCAGCCCCAGCATTTT. It yields the protein CASSSQGFGNQPQHF.